A selection of T cell receptor beta chains follows, all from one sample in a study of identifying expanded T cells in peripheral blood. Profiled with immunoSEQ multiplex PCR; TCRdb holds only in-frame clones, not every one. The sample has approximately 75,000 clones; roughly 90% are singletons. Sequences were obtained from blood. The receptor source for this set is a person between 18 and 70 years old in good health. Both conserved end residues are part of each CDR3. Each record gives: V gene, D gene, clone size, J gene, CDR3 protein, CDR3 DNA. D genes are given only for firm matches. Clone size is shown for a subset of rows, as once, few, many or a class of expanded clone.

TRBV7-6	-	-	TRBJ2-5	CASSLGVTETQYF	TGTGCCAGCAGCTTAGGAGTTACGGAGACCCAGTACTTC
TRBV11-2	-	-	TRBJ2-5	CASSPLKTQYF	TGTGCCAGCAGCCCCCTTAAGACCCAGTACTTC
TRBV25-1	-	-	TRBJ2-6	CASSEYTGANVLTF	TGTGCCAGCAGTGAATACACTGGGGCCAACGTCCTGACTTTC
TRBV6-5	-	-	TRBJ1-1	CASSYRYNTEAFF	TGTGCCAGCAGTTATCGCTACAACACTGAAGCTTTCTTT
TRBV10-3	-	-	TRBJ2-1	CAIGRGAEQFF	TGTGCCATCGGTCGTGGTGCTGAGCAGTTCTTC
TRBV6-1	-	-	TRBJ2-7	CASEEGSFPYEQYF	TGTGCCAGCGAGGAAGGCAGCTTTCCCTACGAGCAGTACTTC
TRBV5-1	-	-	TRBJ1-1	CASSSGPNTEAFF	TGCGCCAGCAGCTCTGGACCGAACACTGAAGCTTTCTTT
TRBV28	-	once	TRBJ2-2	CASTNPFNTGELFF	TGTGCCAGCACCAACCCTTTTAACACCGGGGAGCTGTTTTTT
TRBV6-6	-	-	TRBJ2-3	CASSYSGISTDTQYF	TGTGCCAGCAGTTACTCAGGGATAAGCACAGATACGCAGTATTTT
TRBV29-1	-	-	TRBJ2-5	CSVGQQLKTQYF	TGCAGCGTTGGACAGCAGCTTAAGACCCAGTACTTC
TRBV15	TRBD1	-	TRBJ1-1	CATSRGDRETTEAFF	TGTGCCACCAGCAGAGGGGACAGGGAGACCACTGAAGCTTTCTTT
TRBV6-5	TRBD1	once	TRBJ2-7	CASRRQGAYEQYF	TGTGCCAGCAGACGCCAGGGGGCCTACGAGCAGTACTTC
TRBV5-1	TRBD2	-	TRBJ2-1	CASSERSGGTDNEQFF	TGCGCCAGCAGCGAAAGGAGCGGGGGGACTGACAATGAGCAGTTCTTC
TRBV4-1	-	-	TRBJ2-7	CASSQGERFTEQYF	TGCGCCAGCAGCCAAGGAGAGAGGTTTACCGAGCAGTACTTC
TRBV19	-	-	TRBJ2-1	CASSIIGSDEQFF	TGTGCCAGTAGTATTATAGGGAGCGATGAGCAGTTCTTC
TRBV28	-	-	TRBJ2-3	CASSSRRSLISTDTQYF	TGTGCCAGCAGCTCCAGGCGTTCTTTGATTAGCACAGATACGCAGTATTTT
TRBV7-6	TRBD2	once	TRBJ2-1	CASSPRPVAGGPIDEQFF	TGTGCCAGCAGCCCAAGGCCCGTAGCGGGGGGGCCTATCGATGAGCAGTTCTTC
TRBV5-4	-	-	TRBJ1-2	CASTQGTDYGYTF	TGTGCCAGCACCCAAGGGACCGACTATGGCTACACCTTC